A single sample is the source of the 3 T cell receptor beta chains below, sequenced in a study of shared clonotypes between healthy human individuals. Sequencing used immunoSEQ multiplex PCR; TCRdb keeps in-frame clones, though not all of them. The sample has 800,000 or so clones, 96% seen once. The naive CD8 population came from CD45RO-negative cells selected for CCR7, without terminally differentiated effector memory CD45RA+ cells. The sequencing input was naive CD8+ T cells sorted from blood. These receptors were obtained from a man aged 25-40 years in good health.

This chain joins TRBV7-3 and TRBJ2-1, with TRBD2 matching 10 bases. This CDR3 comprises 16 residues. Germline assignment: CDR1 SGHTA and CDR2 FQGTGA. V gave up 6 bases and J gave up 1 base; unmatched junction bases: 6. CDR3 nucleotide sequence: TGTGCCAGCAGTCCTAGCGGGAGTTGGTCCTACAATGAGCAGTTCTTC. Translating gives CASSPSGSWSYNEQFF. The full variable domain, with the rest looked up from reference TRBV7-3 and TRBJ2-1, is GAGVSQTPSNKVTEKGKYVELRCDPISGHTALYWYRQSLGQGPEFLIYFQGTGAADDSGLPNDRFFAVRPEGSVSTLKIQRTERGDSAVYLCASSPSGSWSYNEQFFGPGTRLTVL.

The chain has TRBV19 and TRBJ1-2, with a possible D match to TRBD1 (5 bases). The CDR3 length is 12 residues. Germline-derived CDR1 and CDR2 are LNHDA and SQIVND (reference sequence). V was trimmed by 9 bases and J by 5 bases, leaving 13 bases between them. Here the CDR3 reads CARSGRTYGYTF. The CDR3 nucleotides read TGTGCCAGGTCGGGACGGACGTATGGCTACACCTTC.

In DNA, the CDR3 is TGTGCCAGCAGCTACGGGACAGGGCCTGAAGCTTTCTTT. Translated: CASSYGTGPEAFF. This chain links TRBV5-5 with TRBJ1-1; 9 bases are shared with TRBD1. The CDR3 contains 13 residues. CDR1 SGHKS and CDR2 YYEKEE come from the germline V gene (reference sequence). Trimming removed 3 bases from V and 6 bases from J; junction bases left unmatched: 3.